This T cell receptor (beta chain) appears in the sequencing data of a study of blood T cell repertoires in COVID-19. Measured with immunoSEQ multiplex PCR; TCRdb has only the in-frame clones, and not every one. The table shows roughly 350,000 clones, with about 90% occurring only once. This CDR3 has 16 amino acids. Germline CDR1 and CDR2: MNHEY and SMNVEV (reference sequence). V lost 5 bases and J lost 0, with 14 bases in between. The source is a woman between 45 and 65 years old with COVID-19, enrolled during active disease. The sample consisted of peripheral blood. The V call is TRBV27, the J call TRBJ1-3, with TRBD1 as a possible D gene (5 bases). CDR3 amino acids: CASSPGGTVSGNTIYF. CDR3 in DNA: TGTGCCAGCAGTCCCGGCGGGACGGTCTCTGGAAACACCATATATTTT.